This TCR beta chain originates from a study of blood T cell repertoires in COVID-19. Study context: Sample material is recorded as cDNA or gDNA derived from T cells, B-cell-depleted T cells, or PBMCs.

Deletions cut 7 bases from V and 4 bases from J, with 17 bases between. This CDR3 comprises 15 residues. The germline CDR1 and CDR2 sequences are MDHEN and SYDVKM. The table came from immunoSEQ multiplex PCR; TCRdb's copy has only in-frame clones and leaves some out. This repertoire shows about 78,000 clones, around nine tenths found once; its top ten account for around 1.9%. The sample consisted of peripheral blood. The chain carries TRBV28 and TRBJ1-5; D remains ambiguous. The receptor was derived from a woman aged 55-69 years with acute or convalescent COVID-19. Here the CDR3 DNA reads TGTGCCAGCATCTCAGGAGGAGCGATAAATCAGCCCCAGCATTTT. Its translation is CASISGGAINQPQHF.